Reported below is one T cell receptor (beta chain). Its antigen is not identified. This CDR3 has 16 residues. The germline V gene encodes CDR1 SEHNR and CDR2 FQNEAQ (reference sequence). V gave up 6 bases and J gave up 0 bases, with 15 bases separating them. These data come from a study of early stage breast cancer tumors. The overall study: Around 9.6-fold was the mean read coverage per sample. Study observations and caveats: Tumors had approximately 2.5-fold higher T cell density than normal breast.

Blood replicates held 0.5 ug DNA, tumor or normal breast about 1.5 ug, two each. Repertoires were generated with immunoSEQ multiplex PCR, while TCRdb's copy carries only in-frame clones and drops some. Of about 72,000 clones in the sample, roughly 84% were seen once. The sequence was obtained from a person between 55 and 69 years old with breast cancer. Sample: blood. The chain has TRBV7-9 and TRBJ2-1, with no clear D. The CDR3 loop is CASRAASGSSYNEQFF. As DNA, the CDR3 is TGTGCCAGCAGGGCCGCCTCCGGAAGCTCCTACAATGAGCAGTTCTTC.